This T cell receptor beta chain was recorded in a study of CD8+ T cells in alopecia areata. Reverse transcription of extracted RNA yielded cDNA, which provided the sequencing template. Data came from immunoSEQ multiplex PCR; TCRdb stores just in-frame clones and leaves some out. Here the sample spans over 25,000 clones, roughly 80% being singletons. Germline-derived CDR1 and CDR2 are SQVTM and ANQGSEA. This CDR3 contains 12 residues. V was pared by 7 bases and J by 4 bases, with 10 bases between. With regard to this clone: Its specificity is not known.

Whole-study findings and limits: Relative to normal scalp, lesional scalp, especially alopecia totalis/universalis, showed higher clonality. Normal skin contains resident alphabeta T cells, and these are also sequenced in scalp samples.

The TCR sequence derives from a human donor with alopecia areata. V is TRBV29-1 and J is TRBJ2-2; D is uncertain. Sequenced input: NKG2D-low CD8+ T cells sorted from blood. CDR3 DNA sequence: TGCAGCGCGTTGTTGAGCACCGGGGAGCTGTTTTTT. Translated: CSALLSTGELFF.